The sample holds one count of the clone carrying this T cell receptor (beta chain). Germline-derived CDR1 and CDR2 are LNHNV and YYDKDF (reference sequence). The CDR3 covers 13 residues. Trimming removed 0 bases at V and 6 bases at J, with 9 bases between. Profiled with immunoSEQ multiplex PCR; TCRdb holds only in-frame clones, not every one. The sample lists over 45,000 clones; 70% to 85% were seen once. The record originates from a study of OX40 agonist ivuxolimab in advanced cancers. This chain links TRBV15 with TRBJ2-7; D is unresolved. This receptor was identified in an adult with an advanced solid tumor such as melanoma, head and neck, liver or kidney cancer. The sequencing here drew on CD4+ or CD8+ T cells sorted from blood, taken in a trial of the OX40 agonist ivuxolimab. For the CDR3, the DNA is TGTGCCACCAGCAGAGACCTCTCGGGCGAGCAGTACTTC. This codes for CATSRDLSGEQYF.